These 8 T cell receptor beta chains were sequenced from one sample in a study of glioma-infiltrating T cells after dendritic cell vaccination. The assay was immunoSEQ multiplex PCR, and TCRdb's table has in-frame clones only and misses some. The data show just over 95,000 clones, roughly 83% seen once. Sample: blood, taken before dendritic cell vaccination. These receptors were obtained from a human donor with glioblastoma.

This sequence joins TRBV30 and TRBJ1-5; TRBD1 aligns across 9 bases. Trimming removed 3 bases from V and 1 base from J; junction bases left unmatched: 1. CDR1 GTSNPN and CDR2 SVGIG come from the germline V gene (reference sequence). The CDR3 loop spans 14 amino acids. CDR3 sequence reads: CAWRTGGSNQPQHF. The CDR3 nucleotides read TGTGCCTGGAGGACAGGGGGAAGCAATCAGCCCCAGCATTTT.

CDR3 in amino acids: CASSQEKYEEDTQYF. The CDR3 bases are TGCGCCAGCAGCCAAGAAAAGTATGAGGAAGATACGCAGTATTTT. V usage is TRBV4-1 and J usage is TRBJ2-3; D gene ambiguous. This CDR3 is 15 amino acids long. Trimming cost V 0 bases and J 5 bases, with 12 bases left between them. Germline V gene sequence: CDR1 MGHRA, CDR2 YSYEKL.

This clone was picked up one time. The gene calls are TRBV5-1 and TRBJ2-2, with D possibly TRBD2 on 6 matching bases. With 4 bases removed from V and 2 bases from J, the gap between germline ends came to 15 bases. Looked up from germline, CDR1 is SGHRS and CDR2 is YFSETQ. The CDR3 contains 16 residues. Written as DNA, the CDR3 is TGCGCCAGCAGCCTACAACCCGGGACTAACACCGGGGAGCTGTTTTTT. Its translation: CASSLQPGTNTGELFF. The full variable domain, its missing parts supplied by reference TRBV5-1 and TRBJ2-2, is KAGVTQTPRYLIKTRGQQVTLSCSPISGHRSVSWYQQTPGQGLQFLFEYFSETQRNKGNFPGRFSGRQFSNSRSEMNVSTLELGDSALYLCASSLQPGTNTGELFFGEGSRLTVL.

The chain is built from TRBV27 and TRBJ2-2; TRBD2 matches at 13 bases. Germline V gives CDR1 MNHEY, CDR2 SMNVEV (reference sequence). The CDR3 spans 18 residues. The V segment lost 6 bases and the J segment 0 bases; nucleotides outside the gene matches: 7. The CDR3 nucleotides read TGTGCCAGCAGCCGGACTAGCGGGAGAGCCACGAACACCGGGGAGCTGTTTTTT. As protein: CASSRTSGRATNTGELFF.

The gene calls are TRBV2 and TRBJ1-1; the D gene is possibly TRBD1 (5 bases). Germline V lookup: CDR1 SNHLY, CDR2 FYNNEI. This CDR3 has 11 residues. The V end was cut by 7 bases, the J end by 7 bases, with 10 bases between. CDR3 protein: CASKGENEAFF. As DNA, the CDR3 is TGTGCCAGCAAAGGGGAAAATGAAGCTTTCTTT.

The CDR3 here is CASSSTVGGEQFF. The CDR3 region has the DNA TGTGCCAGCAGTTCGACTGTGGGAGGTGAGCAGTTCTTC. The chain links TRBV7-3 to TRBJ2-1, with a tentative D call TRBD2 (6 bases). The CDR3 sequence is 13 residues long. Trimming stripped 6 bases from V and 9 bases from J, with 15 bases between. Germline V lookup: CDR1 SGHTA, CDR2 FQGTGA.

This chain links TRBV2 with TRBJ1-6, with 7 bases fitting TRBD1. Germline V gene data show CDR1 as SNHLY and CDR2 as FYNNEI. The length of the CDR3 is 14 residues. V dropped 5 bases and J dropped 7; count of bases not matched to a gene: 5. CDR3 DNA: TGTGCCAGCAGTTCGACAGGGCCAAATTCACCCCTCCACTTT. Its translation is CASSSTGPNSPLHF.

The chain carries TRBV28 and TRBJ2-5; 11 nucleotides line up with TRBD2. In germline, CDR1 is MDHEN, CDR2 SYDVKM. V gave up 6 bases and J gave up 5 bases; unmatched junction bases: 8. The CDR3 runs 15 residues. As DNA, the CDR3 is TGTGCCAGCAGGGGTAGCGGGAGGGCCCTGGAGACCCAGTACTTC. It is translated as CASRGSGRALETQYF.